This record looks at one T cell receptor (beta chain) sequence and its context. A single count supports this clone. It has no known antigen specificity. No much larger clone is present one base from it, and per-base qualities are unavailable. A distance of 10 bases separates the germline ends of V and J, which lose 0 bases and 3 bases respectively. The CDR3 goes from the cysteine to the phenylalanine over 14 residues. Just the 42-base CDR3 DNA is kept, in frame starting at base 1. CDR1 SGDLS and CDR2 YYNGEE are derived from the germline V gene. The sample's time point label, decoded: week 5, during vaccination. Each vaccine dose, consisting of 300 ug of a 20-mer mutant IDH1 peptide in Montanide, was administered subcutaneously with topical imiquimod. All donors had newly diagnosed IDH1-mutant astrocytomas of WHO grade 3 or 4 that showed loss of nuclear ATRX. The samples were drawn from NOA16, a multicentre, single-arm, open-label phase I trial in Germany that tested a mutant IDH1 peptide vaccine in humans for the first time. Genomic DNA for TCRB sequencing was extracted from EDTA blood using the DNeasy Blood and Tissue Kit.

This entry comes from a study of a mutant IDH1 vaccine in newly diagnosed glioma (dated by TCRdb to about 2021). Regarding the study in general: Across visits V03 through V10, patients got a total of eight vaccinations, given in weeks 1, 3, 5, 7, 11, 15, 19 and 23. Vaccination began 4-6 weeks after radiotherapy alone, or alongside temozolomide cycles in the chemotherapy-containing groups. Of the roughly 30 treated patients, around 62% were male and approximately 40% were female, and a mean age of roughly 41 years was recorded. Before enrollment, most patients had been given radiochemotherapy with temozolomide as standard therapy, while the rest had received either radiotherapy alone or temozolomide alone. Peripheral blood was drawn at six visits: V03 (baseline), V05, V07, V10, V12 and V13. For exploratory analyses, approximately 25 treated patients had longitudinal TCRB deep sequencing done wherever samples were available.

Preparation of the library involved the immunoSEQ multiplex PCR assay. Rearranged TCR beta chain sequences were amplified with the hsTCRB Kit following the manufacturer's protocol. An Illumina MiSeq was used to sequence the TCRB libraries. The original methods were these. The kit vendor's proprietary platform handled demultiplexing, trimming and gene mapping. TCRdb stores this immuneACCESS table with in-frame sequences only. Part of the clones is absent; in the studies checked, under half of the shortfall reflects unresolved V genes, and no reason is known for the rest. V, J and clone size derive from that table, while D and trimming were established from the DNA sequence. The sample yields about 51,000 clones; roughly 78% were counted once. In total, the top ten clones hold around 5.2% of the sample. The paper's findings and limits, for the study overall: Immune responses induced by the vaccine were seen in approximately 93% of patients across multiple MHC alleles. Availability determined which PBMC samples were chosen for TCRB deep sequencing. It was noted by the authors that analyses of patient blood samples could not be reproduced owing to sample limitations. Pseudoprogression appeared unrelated to alterations in the top peripheral T cell clonotypes detected by TCRB sequencing.

Rearrangement joined TRBV9 to TRBJ2-7; TRBD1 is perhaps the D gene, given 5 matching bases. The origin of this receptor is a man between 45 and 60 years old with glioma. The source was PBMCs, collected from a glioma patient whose treatment included an IDH1 peptide vaccine. The DNA reads TGTGCCAGCAGCGTAGGGCAGGGCAACTACGAGCAGTACTTC. It codes for CASSVGQGNYEQYF.